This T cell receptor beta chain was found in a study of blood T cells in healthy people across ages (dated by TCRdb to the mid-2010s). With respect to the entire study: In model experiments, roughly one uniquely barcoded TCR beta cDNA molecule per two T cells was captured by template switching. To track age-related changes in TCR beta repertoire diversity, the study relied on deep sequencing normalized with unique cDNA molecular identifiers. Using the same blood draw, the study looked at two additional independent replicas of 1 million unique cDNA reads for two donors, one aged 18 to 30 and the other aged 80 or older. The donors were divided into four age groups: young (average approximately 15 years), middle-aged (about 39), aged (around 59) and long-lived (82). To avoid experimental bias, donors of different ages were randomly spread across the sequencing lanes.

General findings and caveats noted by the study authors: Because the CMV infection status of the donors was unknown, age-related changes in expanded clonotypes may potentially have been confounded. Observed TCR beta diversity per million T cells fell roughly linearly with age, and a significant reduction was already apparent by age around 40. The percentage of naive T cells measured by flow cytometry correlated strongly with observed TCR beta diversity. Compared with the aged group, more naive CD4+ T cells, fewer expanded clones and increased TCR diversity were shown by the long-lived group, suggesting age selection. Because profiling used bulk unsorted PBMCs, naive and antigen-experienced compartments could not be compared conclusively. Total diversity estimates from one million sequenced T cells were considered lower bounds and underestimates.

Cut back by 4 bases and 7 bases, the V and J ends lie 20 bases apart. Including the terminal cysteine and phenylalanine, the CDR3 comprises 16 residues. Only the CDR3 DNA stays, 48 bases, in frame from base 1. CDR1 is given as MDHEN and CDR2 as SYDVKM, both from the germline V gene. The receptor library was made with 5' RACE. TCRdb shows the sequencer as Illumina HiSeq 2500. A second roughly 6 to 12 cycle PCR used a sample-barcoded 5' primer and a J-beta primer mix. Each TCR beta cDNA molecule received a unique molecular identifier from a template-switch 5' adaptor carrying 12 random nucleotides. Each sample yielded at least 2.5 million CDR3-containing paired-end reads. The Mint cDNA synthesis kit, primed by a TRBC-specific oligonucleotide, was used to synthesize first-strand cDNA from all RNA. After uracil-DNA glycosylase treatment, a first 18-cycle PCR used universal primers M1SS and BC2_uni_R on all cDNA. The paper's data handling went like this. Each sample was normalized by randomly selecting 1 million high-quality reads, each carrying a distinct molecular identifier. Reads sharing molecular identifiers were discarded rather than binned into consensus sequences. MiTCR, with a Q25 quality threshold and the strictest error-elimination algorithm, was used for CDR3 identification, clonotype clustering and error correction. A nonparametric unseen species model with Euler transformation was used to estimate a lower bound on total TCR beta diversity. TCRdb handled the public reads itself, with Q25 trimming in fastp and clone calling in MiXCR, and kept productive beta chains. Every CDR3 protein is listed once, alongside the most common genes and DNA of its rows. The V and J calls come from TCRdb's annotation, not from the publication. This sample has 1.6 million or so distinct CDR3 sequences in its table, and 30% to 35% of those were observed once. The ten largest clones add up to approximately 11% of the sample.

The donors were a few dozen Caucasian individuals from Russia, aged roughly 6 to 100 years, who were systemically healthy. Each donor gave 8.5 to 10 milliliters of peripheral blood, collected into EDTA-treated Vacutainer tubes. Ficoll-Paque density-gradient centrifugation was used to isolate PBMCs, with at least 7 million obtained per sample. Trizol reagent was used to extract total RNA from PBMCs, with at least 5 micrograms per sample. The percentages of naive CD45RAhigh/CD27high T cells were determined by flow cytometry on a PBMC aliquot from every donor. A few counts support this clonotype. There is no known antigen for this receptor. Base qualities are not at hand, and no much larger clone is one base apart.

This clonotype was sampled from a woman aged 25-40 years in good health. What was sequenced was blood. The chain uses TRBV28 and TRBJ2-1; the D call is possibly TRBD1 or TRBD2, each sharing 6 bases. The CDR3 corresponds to CASSSAEGVGGNEQFF. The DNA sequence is TGTGCCAGCAGTTCAGCGGAGGGGGTAGGGGGGAATGAGCAGTTCTTC.